The rows below give T cell receptor beta chains drawn from one sample of a study of prognosis after radiotherapy for stage I lung cancer. TCRdb used MiXCR to reprocess the multiplex PCR reads, holding one entry per CDR3 protein. The sample consists of just over 30,000 distinct CDR3 sequences, 25% to 40% of them appearing once. The sample here was PBMCs, taken before or after stereotactic body radiation therapy (not recorded which). Every receptor here comes from a donor of 50 years or more with non-small cell lung cancer. The conserved cysteine and the conserved F or W are not part of the CDR3 here. Clone sizes are given selectively: once, few, many, or a class where the clone is expanded.

TRBJ2-7,many,TRBV6-1,ASSPSPRHEQY
TRBJ2-4,.,TRBV29-1,SVLQGSGIQY
TRBJ2-7,.,TRBV28,ASRIMYRVPYEQY
TRBJ2-7,many,TRBV7-8,ASSLLIDNPYEQY
TRBJ2-3,many,TRBV24-1,ATSGWPTLTDTQY
TRBJ2-3,.,TRBV7-9,ASSVQETDTQY
TRBJ2-2,medium-sized,TRBV6-1,ASSEALLGGANTGELF
TRBJ1-2,many,TRBV2,ASREDTTNYGYT
TRBJ2-7,many,TRBV20-1,SAVAGEYEQY
TRBJ2-3,many,TRBV3-1,ASRRRLAQEDTQY
TRBJ2-5,.,TRBV9,ASSVQLAGSVETQY
TRBJ2-3,.,TRBV7-7,ASSLGLSVGTDTQY
TRBJ2-7,many,TRBV20-1,SARDLLLQSSYEQY
TRBJ2-1,many,TRBV5-1,ASSHGTNNEQF
TRBJ2-3,many,TRBV12-3/TRBV12-4,ASSLVEGTDTQY
TRBJ2-7,many,TRBV7-9,ASSPSGSYYEQY
TRBJ1-3,many,TRBV20-1,SAMDPGTGGNTIY
TRBJ2-1,.,TRBV12-3/TRBV12-4,ASSFRHEKF
TRBJ2-5,many,TRBV30,AWSVGGWYQETQY
TRBJ2-5,few,TRBV12-3/TRBV12-4,ASGSQTQAETQY
TRBJ2-1,many,TRBV11-2,ASSPGVHGNEQF
TRBJ2-7,.,TRBV30,AWSVLIAEREGLTYEQY
TRBJ2-1,few,TRBV5-1,ASSPRASGGNKQF
TRBJ2-3,many,TRBV19,ASSRVGGQTDTQY
TRBJ2-5,many,TRBV7-9,ASSLRLAGNKETQY
TRBJ2-1,many,TRBV5-1,ASSSRTASYNEQF
TRBJ2-3,.,TRBV5-1,ASSSEGTDTQY
TRBJ2-3,many,TRBV30,AWEQAGAADTQY
TRBJ2-6,.,TRBV5-1,ASSLLSPGVISGANVLT
TRBJ2-2,many,TRBV9,ASSLNAGRAIGELF